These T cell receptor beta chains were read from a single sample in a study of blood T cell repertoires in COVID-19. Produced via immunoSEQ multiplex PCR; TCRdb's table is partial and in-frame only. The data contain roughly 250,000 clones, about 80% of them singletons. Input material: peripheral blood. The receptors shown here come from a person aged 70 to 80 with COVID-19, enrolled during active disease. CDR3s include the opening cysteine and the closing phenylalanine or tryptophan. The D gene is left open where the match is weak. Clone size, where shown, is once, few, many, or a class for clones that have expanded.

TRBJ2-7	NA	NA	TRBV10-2	CASRKGGGSEQYF	TGCGCCAGTCGCAAGGGGGGGGGATCCGAGCAGTACTTC
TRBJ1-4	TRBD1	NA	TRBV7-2	CASSLGGTGGEKLFF	TGTGCCAGCAGCCTAGGCGGGACAGGGGGTGAAAAACTGTTTTTT
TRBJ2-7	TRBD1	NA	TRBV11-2	CASSSPGQTAYEQYF	TGTGCCAGCAGCTCCCCGGGACAGACAGCCTACGAGCAGTACTTC
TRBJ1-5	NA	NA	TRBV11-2	CASSLGADQPQHF	TGTGCCAGCAGCCTGGGTGCGGATCAGCCCCAGCATTTT
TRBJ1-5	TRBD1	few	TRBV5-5	CASSEVYRDRVRRNQPQHF	TGTGCCAGCAGCGAAGTGTACCGGGACAGGGTAAGGCGCAATCAGCCCCAGCATTTT
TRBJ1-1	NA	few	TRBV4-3	CASSQNLGHGGGTEAFF	TGCGCCAGCAGCCAGAACTTAGGACACGGGGGGGGTACTGAAGCTTTCTTT
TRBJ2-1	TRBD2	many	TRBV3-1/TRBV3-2	CASRDQRGHQFF	TGTGCCAGCAGGGACCAGCGGGGTCACCAGTTCTTC
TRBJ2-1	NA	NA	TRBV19	CASRSPLEVEQFF	TGTGCCAGTAGATCCCCCCTGGAGGTTGAGCAGTTCTTC
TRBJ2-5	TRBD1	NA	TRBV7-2	CASSYGTGYQETQYF	TGTGCCAGCAGCTACGGGACAGGCTACCAAGAGACCCAGTACTTC
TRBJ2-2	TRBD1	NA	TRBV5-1	CASSLGTGSGNTGELFF	TGCGCCAGCAGCTTAGGGACAGGGTCGGGGAACACCGGGGAGCTGTTTTTT